A selection of T cell receptor beta chains follows, all from one sample in a study of shared clonotypes between healthy human individuals. Profiled with immunoSEQ multiplex PCR; TCRdb holds only in-frame clones, not every one. The sample records roughly 1,000,000 clones, around 82% being singletons. Sequenced input: memory CD4+ T cells from PBMCs. These receptor sequences come from a man between 18 and 29 years old in good health. Some clones in this sample may be carry-over from other donors' samples. CDR3s include the opening cysteine and the closing phenylalanine or tryptophan. A D gene is named only where the DNA matches it firmly. Expanded clones are given a class, and other clones once, few, many or no size at all.

abundance	len	d_gene	j_gene	v_gene	CDR3aa	CDR3nt
-	13	-	TRBJ2-1	TRBV7-2	CASSLDRYNEQFF	TGTGCCAGCAGCTTAGATAGGTACAATGAGCAGTTCTTC
-	15	-	TRBJ1-1	TRBV11-3	CASSLGPLGNTEAFF	TGTGCCAGCAGCTTAGGCCCTTTGGGGAACACTGAAGCTTTCTTT
-	14	TRBD1	TRBJ2-3	TRBV5-1	CASSDRAVTDTQYF	TGCGCCAGCAGCGACAGGGCGGTCACAGATACGCAGTATTTT
-	15	TRBD2	TRBJ2-7	TRBV28	CASSLLAGGAGEQYF	TGTGCCAGCAGTTTACTAGCGGGAGGTGCAGGCGAGCAGTACTTC
-	14	TRBD2	TRBJ2-3	TRBV9	CASSALAGEDTQYF	TGTGCCAGCAGCGCCTTAGCGGGTGAAGATACGCAGTATTTT
-	16	TRBD1	TRBJ2-5	TRBV5-4	CASSPRDRGPQETQYF	TGTGCCAGCAGCCCCCGGGACAGGGGGCCCCAAGAGACCCAGTACTTC
-	14	-	TRBJ2-3	TRBV5-4	CASSFTGRGDTQYF	TGTGCCAGCAGCTTCACCGGGCGGGGAGATACGCAGTATTTT
once	14	-	TRBJ1-6	TRBV30	CAWSVFGTNSPLHF	TGTGCCTGGAGTGTATTCGGGACAAATTCACCCCTCCACTTT
-	13	-	TRBJ2-7	TRBV27	CASSFGGIDEQYF	TGTGCCAGCAGTTTTGGAGGGATCGACGAGCAGTACTTC
many	16	-	TRBJ2-1	TRBV7-2	CASSLGGGLTYNEQFF	TGTGCCAGCAGCTTAGGAGGGGGACTAACCTACAATGAGCAGTTCTTC
-	12	-	TRBJ2-7	TRBV28	CASRLGAYEQYF	TGTGCCAGCAGGCTAGGTGCCTACGAGCAGTACTTC
-	15	-	TRBJ2-2	TRBV21-1	CASSKRGRTGGELFF	TGTGCCAGCAGCAAGCGCGGGAGAACGGGCGGGGAGCTGTTTTTT
-	14	-	TRBJ2-6	TRBV6-1	CASSVAPVANVLTF	TGTGCCAGCAGTGTCGCTCCTGTGGCCAACGTCCTGACTTTC
-	15	-	TRBJ1-2	TRBV4-2	CASSQDTNPSYGYTF	TGTGCCAGCAGCCAAGATACAAACCCGTCCTATGGCTACACCTTC
few	13	-	TRBJ1-5	TRBV7-2	CASSLWGNQPQHF	TGTGCCAGCAGCTTATGGGGAAATCAGCCCCAGCATTTT
-	11	-	TRBJ1-5	TRBV20-1	CSARDRGPQHF	TGCAGTGCTAGAGATCGGGGGCCCCAGCATTTT
-	17	-	TRBJ2-3	TRBV10-2	CASSDYGTGWGTDTQYF	TGCGCCAGCAGTGATTATGGTACAGGTTGGGGCACAGATACGCAGTATTTT
few	15	TRBD2	TRBJ2-5	TRBV7-3	CASSYGLAGGETQYF	TGTGCCAGCAGCTACGGTTTAGCGGGAGGAGAGACCCAGTACTTC
-	12	-	TRBJ1-1	TRBV11-1	CASSLAGAKAFF	TGTGCCAGCAGCTTAGCTGGGGCGAAAGCTTTCTTT
-	18	TRBD1	TRBJ1-5	TRBV15	CATSRGAHGQGYNQPQHF	TGTGCCACCAGCAGGGGAGCCCATGGACAGGGTTACAATCAGCCCCAGCATTTT
few	14	TRBD1	TRBJ1-5	TRBV2	CASSPTGPRQPQHF	TGTGCCAGCAGCCCGACAGGGCCACGGCAGCCCCAGCATTTT